This TCR beta chain comes out of a study of blood T cell repertoires in COVID-19. The protocol was immunoSEQ multiplex PCR, while the TCRdb copy is restricted to in-frame clones and leaves out a portion. The table lists about 55,000 clones, over 75% of them singletons, with around a tenth in the top ten. Input material: peripheral blood. This TCR derives from a man older than 75 with COVID-19, enrolled during active disease.

CDR3 bases: TGTGCCAGTAGTGGCGATGGGCAGGGCGGCGGAGCTTTCTTT. This encodes CASSGDGQGGGAFF. V and J are TRBV19 and TRBJ1-1, with D perhaps TRBD1 (5 bases). Germline assignment: CDR1 LNHDA and CDR2 SQIVND (reference sequence). The CDR3 loop spans 14 amino acids. Trimming stripped 5 bases from V and 10 bases from J, with 20 bases between.